This passage covers 32 T cell receptor beta chains from one sample sequenced in a study of blood T cell repertoires in COVID-19. Here immunoSEQ multiplex PCR was the method, and the copy in TCRdb shows in-frame clones only, minus some. The table lists over 100,000 clones, around 87% of them singletons, with about 5.7% in the top ten. The sequenced sample consisted of peripheral blood. These receptors originate from a woman in her forties or fifties with COVID-19, enrolled during active disease.

The chain recombines TRBV5-6 with TRBJ2-5, with 9 nucleotides matching TRBD2. With 1 base clipped from V and 2 bases from J, the junction kept 3 bases outside the gene matches. The CDR3 is 15 residues long. Germline CDR1 is SGHDT and CDR2 is YYEEEE. In nucleotides, the CDR3 is TGTGCCAGCAGCTTGCGGCTAGCGGGGCAAGAGACCCAGTACTTC. Translation: CASSLRLAGQETQYF.

V and J are TRBV3-1 (or the pseudogene TRBV3-2) and TRBJ2-7; D might be TRBD2 (5 bases). Per the germline V gene, CDR1 is LGHDT and CDR2 is YNNKEL (reference sequence). CDR3 length: 14 residues. V was clipped by 3 bases and J by 7 bases, with 16 bases between them. The CDR3 DNA reads as TGTGCCAGCAGCCAGAGCGAGGGTCCTAGGGAGCAGTACTTC. It specifies CASSQSEGPREQYF.

The chain combines TRBV2 with TRBJ1-3; TRBD1 agrees at 8 bases. The V segment lost 0 bases and the J segment 1 base; nucleotides outside the gene matches: 5. The length of the CDR3 is 17 residues. Germline assignment: CDR1 SNHLY and CDR2 FYNNEI. The CDR3 nucleotides are TGTGCCAGCAGTGAAGCGCTTGGGACAGGTTCTGGAAACACCATATATTTT. Amino acid sequence: CASSEALGTGSGNTIYF.

The chain is built from TRBV4-1 and TRBJ1-2; tentative D call: TRBD1 (6 bases). Germline V gene lookup returns CDR1 MGHRA and CDR2 YSYEKL. Trimming removed 3 bases from V and 1 base from J, with 9 bases in between. The CDR3 has 14 amino acids. The CDR3 coding sequence is TGCGCCAGCAGCCAGGACAGCGTTAACTATGGCTACACCTTC. Its translation is CASSQDSVNYGYTF.

The V and J genes are TRBV6-6 and TRBJ1-1, with no clear D. The CDR3 has 14 amino acids. The germline CDR1 and CDR2 sequences are MNHNY and SVGAGI (reference sequence). Trimming cost V 3 bases and J 1 base, with 9 bases left between them. CDR3 nucleotides: TGTGCCAGCAGTTATGCGGAGCCGAACACTGAAGCTTTCTTT. This sequence encodes CASSYAEPNTEAFF.

The J gene is TRBJ2-1, the V gene TRBV28, with 8 bases aligning to TRBD2. The junction had 12 bases not matched to a gene; V was cut back by 5 bases and J by 9 bases. Germline V gene lookup returns CDR1 MDHEN and CDR2 SYDVKM. This CDR3 comprises 15 residues. CDR3 DNA sequence: TGTGCCAGCAGTCCGTCGGGGGGGCCTTTGCTTGAGCAGTTCTTC. Its translation is CASSPSGGPLLEQFF.

V is TRBV27 and J is TRBJ2-1; D is perhaps TRBD1 (6 bases). Trimming shortened V by 2 bases and J by 3 bases, and 11 bases separated the two germline ends. Germline values: CDR1 MNHEY, CDR2 SMNVEV (reference sequence). The CDR3 is made up of 15 amino acids. The CDR3 bases are TGTGCCAGCAGTTTAGCCGGGACACGCTACAATGAGCAGTTCTTC. It specifies CASSLAGTRYNEQFF.

The chain is built from TRBV2 and TRBJ2-3; the match to TRBD2 covers 11 bases. This CDR3 comprises 12 residues. Germline V lookup: CDR1 SNHLY, CDR2 FYNNEI. The V segment lost 2 bases and the J segment 13 bases; nucleotides outside the gene matches: 2. The CDR3 DNA follows: TGTGCCAGCAGTGAAATACTAGCGGGGGAGTATTTT. Translated, it gives CASSEILAGEYF.

The genes are TRBV5-4 and TRBJ2-3, with D possibly matching TRBD2 (6 bases). Germline loops: CDR1 SGHNT, CDR2 YYREEE (reference sequence). The CDR3 is 15 amino acids. The V gene lost 4 bases and the J gene lost 2 bases, with 14 bases spanning the gap. CDR3 sequence: CASSAGTFNTDTQYF. CDR3 sequence (DNA): TGTGCCAGCAGCGCCGGGACTTTCAACACAGATACGCAGTATTTT.

This clone was seen only once. This chain connects TRBV5-4 to TRBJ1-2; TRBD1 matches at 12 bases. From germline, CDR1 is SGHNT and CDR2 YYREEE (reference sequence). Unmatched junction bases numbered 7, after V lost 5 bases and J lost 8 bases. The CDR3 contains 14 residues. This CDR3 reads CASRQGQGAPGYTF. The DNA for the CDR3 is TGTGCCAGCAGACAGGGACAGGGGGCGCCGGGCTACACCTTC.

This clone has a single count. The V call is TRBV30, the J call TRBJ1-5, with D possibly being TRBD1 (6 bases). Germline CDR1 is GTSNPN and CDR2 is SVGIG (reference sequence). The CDR3 consists of 15 residues. Trimming pared 2 bases from V and 1 base from J, leaving 12 bases between. This chain's CDR3 is CAWSQNRVSNQPQHF. For the CDR3, the DNA is TGTGCCTGGAGTCAGAACAGGGTAAGCAATCAGCCCCAGCATTTT.

This rearrangement joins TRBV5-6 to TRBJ2-5; 8 bases align to TRBD1. The germline gives CDR1 SGHDT, CDR2 YYEEEE. The trim removed 1 base at V and 8 bases at J, leaving 7 bases unmatched. CDR3 length: 14 residues. The CDR3 DNA follows: TGTGCCAGCAGCTTGTCAGGGGGCCCTCGAACCCAGTACTTC. Translated, it gives CASSLSGGPRTQYF.

This chain connects TRBV9 to TRBJ2-1; 10 positions agree with TRBD2. The CDR3 has 15 amino acids. V was pared by 3 bases and J by 6 bases, with 6 bases of the junction left unmatched. Germline assignment: CDR1 SGDLS and CDR2 YYNGEE. CDR3 nucleotide sequence: TGTGCCAGCAGCGAGAGCGGGGGGGTGGGCAATGAGCAGTTCTTC. Protein product: CASSESGGVGNEQFF. Full variable domain (missing parts from reference TRBV9 and TRBJ2-1): DSGVTQTPKHLITATGQRVTLRCSPRSGDLSVYWYQQSLDQGLQFLIQYYNGEERAKGNILERFSAQQFPDLHSELNLSSLELGDSALYFCASSESGGVGNEQFFGPGTRLTVL.

The chain has TRBV7-2 and TRBJ1-6, with D possibly being TRBD1 (6 bases). The V and J ends lost 3 bases and 0 bases respectively, with 9 bases between them. This CDR3 is 16 amino acids long. The germline CDR1 and CDR2 sequences are SGHTA and FQGNSA. CDR3 sequence reads: CASSFGQPSYNSPLHF. CDR3 sequence (DNA): TGTGCCAGCAGCTTCGGACAGCCCTCCTATAATTCACCCCTCCACTTT.

In this sample, this clone turned up a few times. The chain combines TRBV5-1 with TRBJ1-2; no firm D call. The CDR3 is 14 amino acids. Per germline, CDR1 SGHRS and CDR2 YFSETQ. Trimming pared 6 bases from V and 3 bases from J, leaving 15 bases between. Here the CDR3 reads CASNFGSSDYGYTF. CDR3 coding DNA: TGCGCCAGCAACTTCGGGTCCTCGGACTATGGCTACACCTTC.

This chain links TRBV4-1 with TRBJ1-5; maybe TRBD1 (6 bases). V was clipped by 0 bases and J by 9 bases, with 12 bases between them. CDR3 length equals 14 residues. Per germline, CDR1 MGHRA and CDR2 YSYEKL. The CDR3 DNA sequence: TGCGCCAGCAGCCAAGAGGACAGTTCAGGGCCCCAGCATTTT. Its translation is CASSQEDSSGPQHF.

This chain links TRBV9 with TRBJ2-7, with D possibly matching TRBD2 (6 bases). The CDR3 is 11 amino acids. V lost 0 bases and J lost 9, with 7 bases in between. Germline CDR1 and CDR2: SGDLS and YYNGEE. CDR3 coding DNA: TGTGCCAGCAGCGTAGTGCGGGGGCAGTACTTC. The encoded protein is CASSVVRGQYF.

In its sample, this clone was seen a few times. V is TRBV27 and J is TRBJ1-1; 8 nucleotides match TRBD1. The V and J ends lost 5 bases and 1 base, in that order; junction bases with no gene match: 3. Germline values: CDR1 MNHEY, CDR2 SMNVEV (reference sequence). The CDR3 extends over 14 amino acids. CDR3 in amino acids: CASSADRGNTEAFF. The DNA of the CDR3 is TGTGCCAGCAGTGCTGACAGGGGGAACACTGAAGCTTTCTTT.

This chain joins TRBV29-1 and TRBJ1-6, with D unclear. Trimming shortened V by 7 bases and J by 5 bases, and 18 bases separated the two germline ends. CDR1 SQVTM and CDR2 ANQGSEA come from the germline V gene. This CDR3 contains 15 residues. The DNA for the CDR3 is TGCAGCGCACCCTCGGGGAGGGTCCATAATTCACCCCTCCACTTT. It translates to CSAPSGRVHNSPLHF.

This clone came up once. The chain recombines TRBV9 with TRBJ2-1; weak D call: TRBD2 (5 bases). CDR3 length: 14 amino acids. V was clipped by 1 base and J by 0 bases, with 5 bases between them. Germline lookup yields CDR1 SGDLS and CDR2 YYNGEE. The chain's CDR3 is CASSVTSSYNEQFF. CDR3 sequence (DNA): TGTGCCAGCAGCGTAACTAGCTCCTACAATGAGCAGTTCTTC.

V and J are TRBV11-3 and TRBJ2-1; TRBD2 might be the D (6 bases). V lost 4 bases and J lost 0, with 19 bases in between. CDR3 length: 18 residues. Germline V gene lookup returns CDR1 SGHNT and CDR2 YENEEA. The DNA for the CDR3 is TGTGCCAGCAGCTCCAAAGGAGGGGTCAGAAGCTCCTACAATGAGCAGTTCTTC. Protein sequence: CASSSKGGVRSSYNEQFF.

The CDR3 region is CASSLRVNNEQFF. As DNA, the CDR3 is TGTGCCAGCAGTTTACGGGTAAACAATGAGCAGTTCTTC. This sequence joins TRBV27 and TRBJ2-1; D is ambiguous. The V gene's germline CDR1 is MNHEY and CDR2 SMNVEV (reference sequence). V was trimmed by 2 bases and J by 5 bases, leaving 7 bases between them. This CDR3 is 13 amino acids long.

The chain joins TRBV6-1 to TRBJ2-7; D might be TRBD2 (5 bases). Germline V lookup: CDR1 MNHNS, CDR2 SASEGT. The CDR3 loop spans 13 amino acids. V dropped 5 bases and J dropped 3 bases, with 11 bases sitting between them. The CDR3 nucleotides are TGTGCCAGCAGTCCCGGGGTTAACTACGAGCAGTACTTC. This gives the protein CASSPGVNYEQYF.

The chain couples TRBV12-3 or TRBV12-4 to TRBJ2-1, with TRBD2 as a possible D gene (6 bases). The CDR3 spans 13 residues. Trimming took 3 bases from V and 10 from J, leaving 13 bases between them. The CDR3 loop is CASSFGGVGEQFF. CDR3 in DNA: TGTGCCAGCAGTTTTGGAGGGGTGGGGGAGCAGTTCTTC.

The rearrangement links TRBV2 to TRBJ1-5; tentative D call: TRBD1 (6 bases). This CDR3 comprises 14 residues. V was pared by 7 bases and J by 7 bases, with 17 bases between. The V gene's germline CDR1 is SNHLY and CDR2 FYNNEI. CDR3 sequence reads: CASTEAGVGQPQHF. The CDR3 nucleotides are TGTGCCAGCACCGAGGCAGGGGTCGGCCAGCCCCAGCATTTT.

This clone was seen just once. The genes are TRBV9 and TRBJ2-7; 7 bases match TRBD2. The germline V gene encodes CDR1 SGDLS and CDR2 YYNGEE. The CDR3 contains 13 residues. The V segment lost 5 bases and the J segment 3 bases; nucleotides outside the gene matches: 5. CDR3 sequence: CASSQWGGYEQYF. CDR3 in DNA: TGTGCCAGCAGTCAGTGGGGGGGCTACGAGCAGTACTTC.

The chain is built from TRBV14 and TRBJ2-5, with 13 bases fitting TRBD2. The CDR3 has 15 residues. The J segment lost 4 bases and the V segment lost 4 bases, leaving 3 bases of the junction unmatched. Per germline, CDR1 SGHDN and CDR2 FVKESK. CDR3 sequence (DNA): TGTGCCAGCAGCCCCCGGACTAGCGGGGGAGAGACCCAGTACTTC. As protein: CASSPRTSGGETQYF.

J is TRBJ2-6 and V is TRBV3-1 (or the pseudogene TRBV3-2), with TRBD2 as a possible D gene (6 bases). The CDR3 has 16 residues. Germline CDR1 LGHDT, CDR2 YNNKEL (reference sequence). Trimming removed 1 base from V and 1 base from J, with 8 bases in between. DNA for the CDR3: TGTGCCAGCAGCCAAGGGAGGGTGTCTGGGGCCAACGTCCTGACTTTC. It is translated as CASSQGRVSGANVLTF.

The V gene is TRBV7-9, the J gene TRBJ2-1; 11 bases fit TRBD2. Germline V gives CDR1 SEHNR, CDR2 FQNEAQ (reference sequence). V was clipped by 1 base and J by 8 bases; unmatched bases: 7. This CDR3 is built from 16 residues. The CDR3 sequence is CASSLGPSGGLDEQFF. Here the CDR3 DNA reads TGTGCCAGCAGCTTAGGGCCTAGCGGGGGGCTGGATGAGCAGTTCTTC.

The V gene is TRBV10-3, the J gene TRBJ2-3, with D unclear. This CDR3 spans 11 amino acids. Germline V gene data show CDR1 as ENHRY and CDR2 as SYGVKD. The ends were cut back, 7 bases at V and 8 bases at J, with 10 bases in the middle. This CDR3 is CAIKELGTQYF. The CDR3 DNA follows: TGTGCCATCAAGGAGTTAGGTACGCAGTATTTT.

The DNA of the CDR3 is TGTGCCAGCCAGGGCTTATCCGGGAACACTGAAGCTTTCTTT. Protein sequence: CASQGLSGNTEAFF. The chain joins TRBV2 to TRBJ1-1, with a weak D call TRBD1 (5 bases). The CDR3 has 14 residues. Trimming pared 8 bases from V and 1 base from J, leaving 14 bases between. CDR1 SNHLY and CDR2 FYNNEI come from the germline V gene.

The chain uses TRBV11-3 and TRBJ2-2; D is unresolved. The V end lost 2 bases, the J end lost 3 bases, and 19 bases lay between the germline ends. Germline V gives CDR1 SGHNT, CDR2 YENEEA. The CDR3 sequence is 18 residues long. This CDR3 reads CASSLNRGDTVYTGELFF. CDR3 nucleotides: TGTGCCAGCAGCTTAAATAGAGGCGATACGGTATACACCGGGGAGCTGTTTTTT. Full variable domain (missing parts from reference TRBV11-3 and TRBJ2-2): EAGVVQSPRYKIIEKKQPVAFWCNPISGHNTLYWYLQNLGQGPELLIRYENEEAVDDSQLPKDRFSAERLKGVDSTLKIQPAELGDSAVYLCASSLNRGDTVYTGELFFGEGSRLTVL.